Listed below are T cell receptor beta chains from one sample, sequenced in a study of cytomegalovirus exposure and HLA in healthy donors. Sequencing used immunoSEQ multiplex PCR; TCRdb keeps in-frame clones, though not all of them. The data contain 150,000 to 200,000 clones, around four fifths of them singletons. Sequencing was performed on PBMCs. The receptors derive from a man aged 25 to 45 in good health and CMV-seropositive. CDR3s include the opening cysteine and the closing phenylalanine or tryptophan. The order of the fields is V gene, clone size, D gene, J gene, CDR3 protein. The D gene is left open where the match is weak. Size values are once, few and many counts, or a class for expanded clones, and some rows have none.

V: TRBV4-2
size: .
D: .
J: TRBJ1-2
CDR3: CASSQSVGESYGYTF

V: TRBV13
size: .
D: .
J: TRBJ1-6
CDR3: CASSEKGNLGGSPLHF

V: TRBV6-6
size: .
D: .
J: TRBJ1-2
CDR3: CASSYSRKSGNHGYTF

V: TRBV18
size: .
D: .
J: TRBJ2-7
CDR3: CASSESRAEQYF

V: TRBV7-9
size: few
D: .
J: TRBJ1-1
CDR3: CASSFDGMTEAFF

V: TRBV18
size: .
D: .
J: TRBJ1-2
CDR3: CASFGGSNYGYTF

V: TRBV18
size: .
D: TRBD2
J: TRBJ2-3
CDR3: CASSPRAGGTQYITDTQYF

V: TRBV29-1
size: .
D: .
J: TRBJ2-3
CDR3: CSVVVDTQYF

V: TRBV7-6
size: .
D: TRBD2
J: TRBJ2-5
CDR3: CASSLGLATGTQYF

V: TRBV7-9
size: .
D: .
J: TRBJ2-1
CDR3: CASKVEAGAHNEQFF

V: TRBV27
size: .
D: .
J: TRBJ2-1
CDR3: CASSNQPSASSYNEQFF

V: TRBV4-3
size: few
D: TRBD2
J: TRBJ2-2
CDR3: CASSPRGLAGGPLGELFF

V: TRBV7-2
size: few
D: .
J: TRBJ1-6
CDR3: CASSLVFSLNSPLHF